The next 21 T cell receptor beta chains were all read from a single sample in a study of cytomegalovirus exposure and HLA in healthy donors. PCR primers comprised 60 Vbeta and 13 Jbeta primers. Generated by immunoSEQ multiplex PCR, the TCRdb table keeps only in-frame clones and is missing some. The sample totals 150,000 or so clones. The sample taken for sequencing was PBMCs. All receptors come from a woman under 30 in good health and CMV-seronegative.

The chain recombines TRBV9 with TRBJ1-1; D gene uncertain. The V end lost 0 bases, the J end lost 1 base, and 7 bases lay between the germline ends. The CDR3 sequence is 14 residues long. Germline loops: CDR1 SGDLS, CDR2 YYNGEE. CDR3: CASSVGAGNTEAFF. The CDR3 DNA is TGTGCCAGCAGCGTAGGGGCAGGGAACACTGAAGCTTTCTTT.

This sequence joins TRBV4-2 and TRBJ2-5; 7 bases match TRBD2. The trim removed 1 base at V and 4 bases at J, leaving 3 bases unmatched. Germline CDR1 reads LGHNA; CDR2 reads YNFKEQ. This CDR3 has 14 amino acids. CDR3 region: CASSQGGTIETQYF. The CDR3 coding sequence is TGTGCCAGCAGCCAAGGGGGGACTATAGAGACCCAGTACTTC.

The rearrangement links TRBV18 to TRBJ2-7; 7 nucleotides align to TRBD1. Germline CDR1 reads KGHSH; CDR2 reads LQKENI. The CDR3 is 14 residues long. V lost 3 bases to trimming and J lost 0 bases; unmatched junction nucleotides: 2. The CDR3 is CASSPGQSSYEQYF. The CDR3 DNA sequence: TGTGCCAGCTCACCGGGACAGAGCTCCTACGAGCAGTACTTC. Together with reference TRBV18 and TRBJ2-7, the CDR3 gives the full variable domain: NAGVMQNPRHLVRRRGQEARLRCSPMKGHSHVYWYRQLPEEGLKFMVYLQKENIIDESGMPKERFSAEFPKEGPSILRIQQVVRGDSAAYFCASSPGQSSYEQYFGPGTRLTVT.

This sequence joins TRBV9 and TRBJ2-3, with TRBD2 as a possible D gene (5 bases). Germline V gene sequence: CDR1 SGDLS, CDR2 YYNGEE. This CDR3 has 16 residues. Trimming cost V 3 bases and J 0 bases, with 14 bases left between them. The CDR3 coding sequence is TGTGCCAGCAGCGATCCAAAGGACTCTAGCACAGATACGCAGTATTTT. This translates into CASSDPKDSSTDTQYF.

The genes are TRBV15 and TRBJ2-2; D call uncertain. The germline V and J ends were trimmed by 2 bases and 6 bases, with 13 bases remaining between them. CDR1 LNHNV and CDR2 YYDKDF come from the germline V gene (reference sequence). This CDR3 has 15 residues. The DNA for the CDR3 is TGTGCCACCAGCAGATCCTTATCGGGTGCCGGGGAGCTGTTTTTT. Its protein is CATSRSLSGAGELFF.

The chain is built from TRBV7-9 and TRBJ1-3; TRBD1 matches at 9 bases. CDR3 length equals 17 residues. Germline assignment: CDR1 SEHNR and CDR2 FQNEAQ (reference sequence). Trimming cost V 4 bases and J 0 bases; bases outside gene matches: 7. CDR3 DNA sequence: TGTGCCAGCAGCTCCTACAGGGGGCCGAGCTCTGGAAACACCATATATTTT. Its translation is CASSSYRGPSSGNTIYF.

This CDR3 reads CSVHSGRATDTQYF. The CDR3 nucleotides are TGCAGCGTGCATAGCGGGAGGGCAACAGATACGCAGTATTTT. The chain uses TRBV29-1 and TRBJ2-3; 11 bases match TRBD2. The CDR3 has 14 residues. Germline V gene lookup returns CDR1 SQVTM and CDR2 ANQGSEA. V lost 6 bases and J lost 3; bases outside the gene matches: 5.

This CDR3 is CASSLEGLPDNEQFF. DNA of the CDR3: TGTGCCAGCAGCCTAGAGGGACTACCGGACAATGAGCAGTTCTTC. The rearrangement joins TRBV7-8 to TRBJ2-1; 7 nucleotides align to TRBD2. The germline V gene encodes CDR1 SGHVS and CDR2 FQNEAQ. Unmatched junction bases numbered 9, after V lost 5 bases and J lost 5 bases. The CDR3 totals 15 residues.

The chain has TRBV7-3 and TRBJ1-2; 9 bases fit TRBD1. The trim removed 4 bases at V and 7 bases at J, leaving 7 bases unmatched. Germline-derived CDR1 and CDR2 are SGHTA and FQGTGA. The CDR3 runs 14 residues. The DNA of the CDR3 is TGTGCCAGCAGCTCATCTCCGGGACAGGGTGGCTACACCTTC. Translation: CASSSSPGQGGYTF.

The CDR3 region has the DNA TGTGCCACCAAACGTGGAGGGGGCCACGCAGATACGCAGTATTTT. Translated, it gives CATKRGGGHADTQYF. The rearrangement links TRBV15 to TRBJ2-3; maybe TRBD1 (7 bases). V lost 7 bases and J 4 bases, leaving 18 bases between the germline ends. This CDR3 has 15 residues. Germline-derived CDR1 and CDR2 are LNHNV and YYDKDF (reference sequence).

This chain uses TRBV7-2 with TRBJ1-5, with TRBD1 as a possible D gene (5 bases). This CDR3 is 12 amino acids long. Germline values: CDR1 SGHTA, CDR2 FQGNSA. Trimming shortened V by 3 bases and J by 7 bases, and 7 bases separated the two germline ends. The CDR3 DNA reads as TGTGCCAGCAGCTTGGGGGGGCAGCCCCAGCATTTT. It codes for CASSLGGQPQHF. The full variable domain, in which reference TRBV7-2 and TRBJ1-5 provide the parts outside the CDR3, is GAGVSQSPSNKVTEKGKDVELRCDPISGHTALYWYRQSLGQGLEFLIYFQGNSAPDKSGLPSDRFSAERTGGSVSTLTIQRTQQEDSAVYLCASSLGGQPQHFGDGTRLSIL.

V gene TRBV6-5 combines with J gene TRBJ1-1, with 7 bases that match TRBD1. CDR3 length: 11 amino acids. Germline-derived CDR1 and CDR2 are MNHEY and SVGAGI. With 6 bases clipped from V and 8 bases from J, the junction kept 3 bases outside the gene matches. The CDR3 loop is CASSYRGEAFF. CDR3 coding DNA: TGTGCCAGCAGCTACAGGGGCGAAGCTTTCTTT.

The chain has TRBV7-9 and TRBJ2-7, with a tentative D call TRBD1 (6 bases). Germline V gives CDR1 SEHNR, CDR2 FQNEAQ (reference sequence). The CDR3 has 14 residues. Trimming stripped 5 bases from V and 9 bases from J, with 20 bases between. CDR3 DNA: TGTGCCAGCAGCCCACCCGGACAGCCCTCGGGGCAGTACTTC. As protein: CASSPPGQPSGQYF.

V and J are TRBV6-5 and TRBJ1-3; tentative D call: TRBD1 (5 bases). This CDR3 is 13 amino acids long. V lost 8 bases and J lost 0, with 8 bases in between. The germline V gene encodes CDR1 MNHEY and CDR2 SVGAGI. The CDR3 spells CASSGNSGNTIYF. The CDR3 coding sequence is TGTGCCAGCTCAGGGAACTCTGGAAACACCATATATTTT.

The chain links TRBV7-6 to TRBJ1-2; TRBD1 matches 8 bases. V dropped 4 bases and J dropped 2; count of bases not matched to a gene: 9. The CDR3 extends over 16 amino acids. The germline CDR1 and CDR2 sequences are SGHVS and FNYEAQ. The CDR3 nucleotides read TGTGCCAGCAGCTCGGATCAGGGGGCTCCCAACTATGGCTACACCTTC. It yields the protein CASSSDQGAPNYGYTF.

Points on this clone: This is likely a read error, given that the CDR3 carries no conserved phenylalanine or tryptophan at its end. The chain joins TRBV5-1 to TRBJ2-6, with D possibly being TRBD1 (6 bases). The CDR3 has 15 residues. V lost 5 bases to trimming and J lost 7 bases, with 16 bases between them. Germline V gene data show CDR1 as SGHRS and CDR2 as YFSETQ. CDR3 bases: TGCGCCAGCAGTTCTGAACCACAGGGAGCCAACGTCCTGACTTCC. Protein sequence: CASSSEPQGANVLTS.

V usage is TRBV11-1 and J usage is TRBJ2-5; 11 positions match TRBD2. CDR1 SGHAT and CDR2 FQDESV come from the germline V gene (reference sequence). This CDR3 has 17 residues. The J segment lost 1 base and the V segment lost 5 bases, leaving 9 bases of the junction unmatched. The CDR3 region is CASSGGGLAGIQETQYF. CDR3 nucleotide sequence: TGTGCCAGCAGCGGGGGAGGACTAGCGGGTATCCAAGAGACCCAGTACTTC. The whole variable domain, remainder taken from reference TRBV11-1 and TRBJ2-5, is EAEVAQSPRYKITEKSQAVAFWCDPISGHATLYWYRQILGQGPELLVQFQDESVVDDSQLPKDRFSAERLKGVDSTLKIQPAELGDSAMYLCASSGGGLAGIQETQYFGPGTRLLVL.

The chain carries TRBV7-7 and TRBJ2-1; 8 bases agree with TRBD1. V was clipped by 5 bases and J by 9 bases; unmatched bases: 12. The germline CDR1 and CDR2 sequences are SSHAT and FNYEAQ (reference sequence). The CDR3 is 15 residues long. CDR3 loop: CASSLSPDRVGEQFF. In DNA, the CDR3 is TGTGCCAGCAGCCTAAGTCCGGACAGGGTAGGTGAGCAGTTCTTC.

The chain combines TRBV7-9 with TRBJ2-1; the match to TRBD2 covers 14 bases. Germline loops: CDR1 SEHNR, CDR2 FQNEAQ (reference sequence). There are 15 residues in the CDR3. V gave up 5 bases and J gave up 9 bases; unmatched junction bases: 6. The CDR3 nucleotides read TGTGCCAGCAGCCAAGGACTAGCGGGAGGAAGTGAGCAGTTCTTC. The encoded protein is CASSQGLAGGSEQFF.

The chain employs TRBV6-4 and TRBJ2-2; no clear D. Trimming pared 0 bases from V and 6 bases from J, leaving 8 bases between. The V gene's germline CDR1 is MRHNA and CDR2 SNTAGT. The CDR3 contains 14 residues. The CDR3 DNA sequence: TGTGCCAGCAGTGACTCAAGTAGCTCCGGGGAGCTGTTTTTT. This encodes CASSDSSSSGELFF.

The J gene is TRBJ2-5, the V gene TRBV19; maybe TRBD1 (6 bases). Germline assignment: CDR1 LNHDA and CDR2 SQIVND (reference sequence). V was cut by 2 bases and J by 2 bases, with 9 bases left in between. The CDR3 sequence is 14 residues long. The CDR3 protein is CASSIRTGQETQYF. DNA of the CDR3: TGTGCCAGTAGTATACGTACAGGGCAAGAGACCCAGTACTTC.